This is a list of T cell receptor beta chains from one sample in a study of shared clonotypes between healthy human individuals. Profiling relied on immunoSEQ multiplex PCR, and the TCRdb table lists in-frame clones only, not all of them. The repertoire includes approximately 2,000,000 clones, around 92% of them detected once, and about 0.41% sits in the top ten. Specimen: naive CD4+ T cells from PBMCs. Receptor source: a man aged 18 to 29 in good health. Some clones in this sample may be carry-over from other donors' samples. CDR3s include the opening cysteine and the closing phenylalanine or tryptophan. The D gene is left open where the match is weak. Size values are once, few and many counts, or a class for expanded clones, and some rows have none.

d_call clone_size j_call cdr3_length v_call cdr3_aa cdr3_nt
NA NA TRBJ2-5 15 TRBV5-5 CASSSPGPMSETQYF TGTGCCAGCAGCTCCCCCGGACCAATGTCGGAGACCCAGTACTTC
TRBD1 NA TRBJ2-7 17 TRBV11-1 CASSLARTGQGTGEQYF TGTGCCAGCAGCTTAGCCCGAACGGGACAGGGGACGGGGGAGCAGTACTTC
NA NA TRBJ2-2 15 TRBV7-9 CASSLGPYQGGELFF TGTGCCAGCAGCTTAGGTCCATACCAAGGGGGTGAGCTGTTTTTT
NA NA TRBJ2-5 15 TRBV28 CASSSLQGTQETQYF TGTGCCAGCAGTTCGCTACAGGGTACCCAAGAGACCCAGTACTTC
NA NA TRBJ2-5 13 TRBV10-3 CAISGPAEETQYF TGTGCCATCAGCGGACCTGCAGAAGAGACCCAGTACTTC
TRBD2 NA TRBJ2-7 15 TRBV6-5 CASSSRLAGGYEQYF TGTGCCAGCAGTTCCCGACTAGCGGGAGGCTACGAGCAGTACTTC
NA NA TRBJ2-7 13 TRBV6-6 CASSYETQYEQYF TGTGCCAGCAGTTACGAGACTCAATACGAGCAGTACTTC
NA NA TRBJ2-2 14 TRBV14 CASSPDPWWGELFF TGTGCCAGCAGCCCCGACCCCTGGTGGGGGGAGCTGTTTTTT
NA once TRBJ2-1 15 TRBV15 CATSRVKGSSDEQFF TGTGCCACCAGCAGAGTGAAGGGTAGTAGTGATGAGCAGTTCTTC
TRBD2 NA TRBJ2-1 15 TRBV15 CATSGTSGMYNEQFF TGTGCCACCAGCGGTACTAGCGGGATGTACAATGAGCAGTTCTTC
NA NA TRBJ2-7 16 TRBV4-1 CASSQEGWGAAYEQYF TGCGCCAGCAGCCAAGAAGGGTGGGGGGCGGCCTACGAGCAGTACTTC
TRBD2 NA TRBJ2-3 18 TRBV7-6 CASSFLPALAGVPDTQYF TGTGCCAGCAGCTTCCTTCCCGCACTAGCGGGAGTCCCAGATACGCAGTATTTT
NA NA TRBJ1-5 13 TRBV30 CAWTLGAGEPQHF TGTGCCTGGACTTTGGGCGCTGGGGAGCCCCAGCATTTT
TRBD2 NA TRBJ2-7 18 TRBV7-2 CASSLFPRTSGSKDEQYF TGTGCCAGCAGCTTATTTCCCCGGACTAGCGGGAGTAAAGACGAGCAGTACTTC
NA once TRBJ2-4 15 TRBV28 CASSLLSVAKNIQYF TGTGCCAGCAGTTTATTGTCGGTAGCCAAAAACATTCAGTACTTC
TRBD1 NA TRBJ1-5 16 TRBV5-8 CASSRTGGVSNQPQHF TGTGCCAGCAGCAGGACAGGGGGGGTTAGCAATCAGCCCCAGCATTTT
TRBD2 NA TRBJ2-1 19 TRBV7-2 CASSLAGTSGTYPYNEQFF TGTGCCAGCAGCTTAGCAGGGACTAGCGGAACTTATCCCTACAATGAGCAGTTCTTC
TRBD1 NA TRBJ1-4 14 TRBV5-1 CASSNTGVVEKLFF TGCGCCAGCAGCAATACAGGGGTTGTTGAAAAACTGTTTTTT
NA NA TRBJ2-6 14 TRBV14 CASAWGPGANVLTF TGTGCCAGCGCGTGGGGTCCTGGGGCCAACGTCCTGACTTTC
NA NA TRBJ1-3 15 TRBV30 CAWSAPRGSGNTIYF TGTGCCTGGAGCGCACCTAGGGGCTCTGGAAACACCATATATTTT
TRBD1 NA TRBJ2-7 16 TRBV5-1 CASSSNSGTAAYEQYF TGCGCCAGCAGCTCGAACTCCGGGACAGCCGCCTACGAGCAGTACTTC
NA NA TRBJ1-4 17 TRBV27 CASGRGSALGTNEKLFF TGTGCCAGCGGGAGGGGTAGTGCTTTGGGAACTAATGAAAAACTGTTTTTT
NA NA TRBJ1-1 14 TRBV5-1 CASSWIPLNTEAFF TGCGCCAGCAGCTGGATACCGTTGAACACTGAAGCTTTCTTT
NA NA TRBJ2-2 12 TRBV11-3 CASSLDPGELFF TGTGCCAGCAGCTTAGATCCCGGGGAGCTGTTTTTT